The 21 T cell receptor beta chains below were found in one sample sequenced in a study of T cell responses to AZD1222 COVID-19 vaccine. Generated by immunoSEQ multiplex PCR, the TCRdb table keeps only in-frame clones and is missing some. This sample's table reports over 120,000 clones. The sequenced sample consisted of peripheral blood. These receptors were taken from an adult in good health.

The rearrangement joins TRBV3-1 (or the pseudogene TRBV3-2) to TRBJ1-3; weak D call: TRBD1 (5 bases). V gave up 5 bases and J gave up 1 base, with 9 bases separating them. The CDR3 runs 14 residues. Germline values: CDR1 LGHDT, CDR2 YNNKEL (reference sequence). CDR3: CASSFTGSGNTIYF. The DNA for the CDR3 is TGTGCCAGCAGCTTCACAGGTTCTGGAAACACCATATATTTT.

The chain is built from TRBV4-1 and TRBJ2-3, with D maybe TRBD2 (6 bases). The ends were cut back, 1 base at V and 5 bases at J, with 10 bases in the middle. The CDR3 consists of 14 residues. CDR1 MGHRA and CDR2 YSYEKL come from the germline V gene. Written as DNA, the CDR3 is TGCGCCAGCAGCCAAGTTATTAGCGGAGATACGCAGTATTTT. This gives the protein CASSQVISGDTQYF.

The chain recombines TRBV6-5 with TRBJ2-7, with D perhaps matching TRBD1 (5 bases). The V end was cut by 6 bases, the J end by 4 bases, with 19 bases between. The length of the CDR3 is 15 residues. In germline, CDR1 is MNHEY, CDR2 SVGAGI. The CDR3 DNA reads TGTGCCAGCAGGGGTCTAGGGGATCGATCTTACGAGCAGTACTTC. This gives the protein CASRGLGDRSYEQYF.

The genes are TRBV6-5 and TRBJ2-2; 7 nucleotides match TRBD2. V was clipped by 6 bases and J by 5 bases; unmatched bases: 3. CDR3 size: 13 residues. Germline V gene data show CDR1 as MNHEY and CDR2 as SVGAGI. The CDR3, as DNA: TGTGCCAGCAGGGGGAGGGTGACCGGGGAGCTGTTTTTT. Translated: CASRGRVTGELFF.

CDR3 nucleotides: TGTGCCACCTTACAGGGTACCACCGGGGAGCTGTTTTTT. Protein: CATLQGTTGELFF. The chain combines TRBV24-1 with TRBJ2-2; possibly TRBD1 for D (6 bases). This CDR3 is built from 13 residues. Germline CDR1 KGHDR, CDR2 SFDVKD. Trimming pared 9 bases from V and 4 bases from J, leaving 11 bases between.

For the CDR3, the DNA is TGTGCCAGCAGCGCCTCCGGGACTAGTGGTGGAGAGACCCAGTACTTC. Its translation: CASSASGTSGGETQYF. The rearrangement joins TRBV7-3 to TRBJ2-5; the match to TRBD2 covers 8 bases. V shed 5 bases, J shed 4 bases, and the junction held 12 bases outside the gene matches. Germline V gives CDR1 SGHTA, CDR2 FQGTGA. The CDR3 has 16 residues. Full variable domain (rest looked up from reference TRBV7-3 and TRBJ2-5): GAGVSQTPSNKVTEKGKYVELRCDPISGHTALYWYRQSLGQGPEFLIYFQGTGAADDSGLPNDRFFAVRPEGSVSTLKIQRTERGDSAVYLCASSASGTSGGETQYFGPGTRLLVL.

CDR3 coding DNA: TGCGCCAGCAGTGCGGGCGGGGGGGTTGAGACCCAGTACTTC. Translation: CASSAGGGVETQYF. J is TRBJ2-5 and V is TRBV10-2; 9 bases map to TRBD2. The CDR3 spans 14 residues. Germline CDR1 WSHSY, CDR2 SAAADI. V was clipped by 4 bases and J by 5 bases; unmatched bases: 5.

This chain links TRBV14 with TRBJ2-7; D tentatively reads TRBD1 or TRBD2 (5 bases each). Germline V gives CDR1 SGHDN, CDR2 FVKESK. V shed 6 bases and J shed 2 bases, with 8 bases lying between them. The length of the CDR3 is 12 residues. The CDR3 nucleotides are TGTGCCAGCAGAGGGGAGACCTACGAGCAGTACTTC. It specifies CASRGETYEQYF.

This chain uses TRBV10-3 with TRBJ1-1, with unresolved D. Trimming left V 0 bases short and J 1 base short, with 9 bases between. Germline V gene data show CDR1 as ENHRY and CDR2 as SYGVKD. The CDR3 runs 15 residues. The CDR3 is CAISESGRANTEAFF. The CDR3 region has the DNA TGTGCCATCAGTGAGTCGGGGAGAGCGAACACTGAAGCTTTCTTT.

The chain is built from TRBV4-3 and TRBJ2-1; 13 bases align to TRBD2. The CDR3 is made up of 16 amino acids. V lost 3 bases, J lost 7 bases, and 6 bases stayed unmatched. CDR1 and CDR2 (germline): LGHNA, YSLEER. CDR3 protein: CASSHRLAGGGNEQFF. Here the CDR3 DNA reads TGCGCCAGCAGCCACCGACTAGCGGGGGGAGGGAATGAGCAGTTCTTC.

The chain uses TRBV6-5 and TRBJ1-1; D is possibly TRBD1 (6 bases). The CDR3 runs to 13 residues. V lost 6 bases and J 1 base, leaving 9 bases between the germline ends. In germline, CDR1 is MNHEY, CDR2 SVGAGI. In DNA form, the CDR3 reads TGTGCCAGCAGGGAGACAGGGAACACTGAAGCTTTCTTT. It yields the protein CASRETGNTEAFF.

V gene TRBV4-2 combines with J gene TRBJ1-5; no firm D call. Trimming removed 0 bases from V and 3 bases from J, with 18 bases in between. The CDR3 extends over 18 amino acids. CDR1 and CDR2 (germline): LGHNA, YNFKEQ. Written as DNA, the CDR3 is TGTGCCAGCAGCCAAGATCCCCCTCCACGGGGTTACAATCAGCCCCAGCATTTT. Protein product: CASSQDPPPRGYNQPQHF.

The chain combines TRBV6-1 with TRBJ2-2; D could derive from TRBD1 or TRBD2 (7 bases each). Per the germline V gene, CDR1 is MNHNS and CDR2 is SASEGT. Trimming removed 1 base from V and 4 bases from J, with 10 bases in between. The CDR3 has 15 amino acids. CDR3: CASSEVRGGTGELFF. CDR3 coding DNA: TGTGCCAGCAGTGAAGTCAGGGGGGGCACCGGGGAGCTGTTTTTT.

The CDR3 nucleotides are TGTGCCAGCAGCTCAAGGGACCTTAGCACAGATACGCAGTATTTT. It translates to CASSSRDLSTDTQYF. V gene TRBV11-3 combines with J gene TRBJ2-3, with D perhaps matching TRBD1 or TRBD2 (5 bases each). Germline CDR1 is SGHNT and CDR2 is YENEEA. V lost 4 bases and J 0 bases, leaving 11 bases between the germline ends. The CDR3 consists of 15 residues. Full variable domain (outside the CDR3, taken from reference TRBV11-3 and TRBJ2-3): EAGVVQSPRYKIIEKKQPVAFWCNPISGHNTLYWYLQNLGQGPELLIRYENEEAVDDSQLPKDRFSAERLKGVDSTLKIQPAELGDSAVYLCASSSRDLSTDTQYFGPGTRLTVL.

The genes are TRBV7-2 and TRBJ2-3, with D possibly TRBD2 on 7 matching bases. This CDR3 region has 17 residues. V gave up 1 base and J gave up 10 bases, with 24 bases separating them. CDR1 is SGHTA, CDR2 FQGNSA, per germline. CDR3 sequence reads: CASSLEGTGGSVWAQYF. The CDR3 DNA sequence: TGTGCCAGCAGCTTAGAGGGGACGGGGGGCAGTGTCTGGGCGCAGTATTTT.

The chain uses TRBV4-1 and TRBJ1-2; tentatively, D is TRBD1 (6 bases). Per germline, CDR1 MGHRA and CDR2 YSYEKL. This CDR3 comprises 16 residues. The V and J ends lost 0 bases and 5 bases respectively, with 16 bases between them. CDR3 DNA: TGCGCCAGCAGCCAAGAAACTACAGGGTTCGGATATGGCTACACCTTC. Its translation is CASSQETTGFGYGYTF.

The chain is built from TRBV5-1 and TRBJ1-4; no definite D call. Trimming took 1 base from V and 2 from J, leaving 9 bases between them. The CDR3 loop spans 15 amino acids. Looked up from germline, CDR1 is SGHRS and CDR2 is YFSETQ. The CDR3 bases are TGCGCCAGCAGCTTGTTAGGGTTGACTAATGAAAAACTGTTTTTT. Protein sequence: CASSLLGLTNEKLFF. Full variable domain (missing parts from reference TRBV5-1 and TRBJ1-4): KAGVTQTPRYLIKTRGQQVTLSCSPISGHRSVSWYQQTPGQGLQFLFEYFSETQRNKGNFPGRFSGRQFSNSRSEMNVSTLELGDSALYLCASSLLGLTNEKLFFGSGTQLSVL.

V usage is TRBV2 and J usage is TRBJ1-1, with TRBD1 matching 7 bases. J gave up 3 bases and V 3 bases, and 4 bases lay outside the gene matches. The CDR3 length is 14 residues. Germline V gives CDR1 SNHLY, CDR2 FYNNEI. The CDR3 reads CASSEWQGDTEAFF. CDR3 sequence (DNA): TGTGCCAGCAGTGAGTGGCAGGGGGACACTGAAGCTTTCTTT.

The V and J genes are TRBV6-2 or TRBV6-3 and TRBJ1-5, with 7 positions matching TRBD1. Germline loops: CDR1 MNHEY, CDR2 SVGEGT. The ends lost 5 bases at V and 3 bases at J; junction bases unmatched: 7. The CDR3 runs 15 residues. CDR3 in amino acids: CASSKGQVSNQPQHF. For the CDR3, the DNA is TGTGCCAGCAGTAAAGGACAGGTTTCCAATCAGCCCCAGCATTTT.

The gene calls are TRBV30 and TRBJ1-5; possible D gene TRBD1, 6 bases. This CDR3 is 14 amino acids long. Per germline, CDR1 GTSNPN and CDR2 SVGIG (reference sequence). V was cut by 3 bases and J by 2 bases, with 11 bases left in between. This CDR3 is CAWSRSGGNQPQHF. The CDR3 bases are TGTGCCTGGAGCAGGTCAGGGGGCAATCAGCCCCAGCATTTT.

The gene calls are TRBV18 and TRBJ1-5; D might be TRBD1 (5 bases). From germline, CDR1 is KGHSH and CDR2 LQKENI. The CDR3 is made up of 16 amino acids. V was shortened by 6 bases and J by 2 bases, with 17 bases between the two germline ends. The CDR3 region is CASSDLGVVGNQPQHF. The DNA of the CDR3 is TGTGCCAGCTCTGACCTGGGGGTGGTAGGCAATCAGCCCCAGCATTTT.